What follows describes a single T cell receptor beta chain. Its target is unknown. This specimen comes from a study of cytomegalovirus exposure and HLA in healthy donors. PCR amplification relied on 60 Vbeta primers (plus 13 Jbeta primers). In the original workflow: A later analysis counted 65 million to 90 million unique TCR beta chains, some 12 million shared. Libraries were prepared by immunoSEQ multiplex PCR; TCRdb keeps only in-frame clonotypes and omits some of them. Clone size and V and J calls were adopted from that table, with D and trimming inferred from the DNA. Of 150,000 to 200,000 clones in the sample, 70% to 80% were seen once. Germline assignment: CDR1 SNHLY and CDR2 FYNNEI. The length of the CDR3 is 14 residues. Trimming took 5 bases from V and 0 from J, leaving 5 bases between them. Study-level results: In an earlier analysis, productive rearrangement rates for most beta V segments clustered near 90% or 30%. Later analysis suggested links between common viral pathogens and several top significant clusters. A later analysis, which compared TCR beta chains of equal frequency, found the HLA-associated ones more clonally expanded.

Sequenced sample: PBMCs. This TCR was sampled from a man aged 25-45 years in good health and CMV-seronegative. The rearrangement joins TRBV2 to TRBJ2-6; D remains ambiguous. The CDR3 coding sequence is TGTGCCAGCAGTTCAGGCTCTGGGGCCAACGTCCTGACTTTC. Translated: CASSSGSGANVLTF.